This T cell receptor beta chain was found in a study of early T cells in non-severe SARS-CoV-2 infection. Study background: With bulk RNA from unsorted whole blood as input, sequencing yielded unpaired chains.

Researchers tagged individual cDNA molecules with unique molecular identifiers. TCRdb independently ran MiXCR on the 5' RACE reads; one entry per CDR3 protein. The table shows 64,000 or so distinct CDR3 sequences, with 10% to 15% occurring only once. Trimming stripped 3 bases from V and 0 bases from J, with 14 bases between. CDR1 is SGHTA, CDR2 FQGNSA, per germline. The CDR3 sequence is 17 residues long. This clonotype turned up a few times. Antigen unknown. Points from the study as a whole: VDJdb matching, biased toward anti-spike CD8 responses, missed private and CD4 specificities.

The sample taken for sequencing was whole blood. The receptor was isolated from an adult who was a healthcare worker with PCR-confirmed SARS-CoV-2 infection or an uninfected control (not recorded which). The chain uses TRBV7-2 and TRBJ2-2, with D tentatively TRBD2 (6 bases). The CDR3 sequence is CASSFRLGGANTGELFF. In DNA form, the CDR3 reads TGTGCCAGCAGCTTCCGATTGGGCGGGGCGAACACCGGGGAGCTGTTTTTT.